These 9 T cell receptor beta chains came from one sample sequenced in a study of cytomegalovirus exposure and HLA in healthy donors. 13 Jbeta primers and 60 Vbeta primers were used for the PCR. Some clones are missing from TCRdb's copy, which holds only in-frame ones; the method was immunoSEQ multiplex PCR. The sample lists about 160,000 clones; around three quarters were seen once. The material sequenced was PBMCs. These receptors were collected from a man aged 30-40 years in good health and CMV-seropositive.

This rearrangement joins TRBV27 to TRBJ1-5; 9 bases are shared with TRBD1. CDR3 length: 11 amino acids. From germline, CDR1 is MNHEY and CDR2 SMNVEV (reference sequence). V trimming: 5 bases; J trimming: 15 bases; junction bases outside the gene matches: 5. CDR3 nucleotides: TGTGCCAGCAGTGCCGGACAGGGGTGGCATTTT. It encodes CASSAGQGWHF.

The chain uses TRBV9 and TRBJ1-5; weak D call: TRBD1 (5 bases). The CDR3 is 15 residues long. V gave up 0 bases and J gave up 4 bases, with 11 bases separating them. The germline V gene has CDR1 SGDLS and CDR2 YYNGEE. CDR3: CASSVGSGDNQPQHF. The CDR3 bases are TGTGCCAGCAGCGTAGGATCGGGGGATAATCAGCCCCAGCATTTT.

V usage is TRBV19 and J usage is TRBJ1-5; TRBD1 agrees at 7 bases. Germline V gene data show CDR1 as LNHDA and CDR2 as SQIVND (reference sequence). The CDR3 has 19 residues. V dropped 5 bases and J dropped 0; count of bases not matched to a gene: 16. Here the CDR3 reads CASSPANPGQVNSNQPQHF. As DNA, the CDR3 is TGTGCCAGTAGTCCCGCGAACCCTGGACAGGTTAATAGCAATCAGCCCCAGCATTTT.

The V gene is TRBV6-5, the J gene TRBJ1-2, with 8 bases matching TRBD1. CDR1 MNHEY and CDR2 SVGAGI come from the germline V gene. The CDR3 is made up of 15 amino acids. V dropped 7 bases and J dropped 8; count of bases not matched to a gene: 15. CDR3 in amino acids: CASTWAGGGREGYTF. Written as DNA, the CDR3 is TGTGCCAGCACCTGGGCAGGGGGCGGTAGGGAGGGCTACACCTTC.

V usage is TRBV19 and J usage is TRBJ2-5, with 7 bases matching TRBD1. Germline-derived CDR1 and CDR2 are LNHDA and SQIVND (reference sequence). Trimming took 3 bases from V and 5 from J; bases not matched to a gene: 6. The CDR3 is made up of 14 amino acids. The CDR3: CASSISQGVETQYF. For the CDR3, the DNA is TGTGCCAGTAGTATTTCGCAGGGGGTGGAGACCCAGTACTTC.

The V gene is TRBV4-1, the J gene TRBJ2-7, with D hard to call. The CDR3 contains 13 residues. Deletions cut 0 bases from V and 2 bases from J, with 5 bases between. The germline V gene encodes CDR1 MGHRA and CDR2 YSYEKL. CDR3 in amino acids: CASSQDFTYEQYF. CDR3 coding DNA: TGCGCCAGCAGCCAAGATTTCACCTACGAGCAGTACTTC.

This clone came up a few times. The chain employs TRBV7-6 and TRBJ2-2; maybe TRBD1 (6 bases). Germline CDR1 and CDR2: SGHVS and FNYEAQ. The length of the CDR3 is 15 residues. V lost 6 bases and J lost 1, with 12 bases in between. Written as DNA, the CDR3 is TGTGCCAGCAGTTCAGGGGCCCAGAACACCGGGGAGCTGTTTTTT. As protein: CASSSGAQNTGELFF. Full variable domain (rest looked up from reference TRBV7-6 and TRBJ2-2): GAGVSQSPRYKVTKRGQDVALRCDPISGHVSLYWYRQALGQGPEFLTYFNYEAQQDKSGLPNDRFSAERPEGSISTLTIQRTEQRDSAMYRCASSSGAQNTGELFFGEGSRLTVL.

This clone occurred once. The J gene is TRBJ1-5, the V gene TRBV2; D possibly corresponds to TRBD1 (5 bases). There are 14 residues in the CDR3. Germline V lookup: CDR1 SNHLY, CDR2 FYNNEI. Trimming removed 7 bases at V and 8 bases at J, with 18 bases between. CDR3 amino acids: CASNTGSRFEPQHF. CDR3 coding DNA: TGTGCCAGCAATACAGGCTCCAGGTTTGAGCCCCAGCATTTT.

This clone was observed once. This chain links TRBV6-5 with TRBJ2-2; TRBD2 is a possible D gene (6 bases). Germline V CDR1 and CDR2: MNHEY, SVGAGI. CDR3 length: 15 residues. V lost 6 bases, J lost 0 bases, and 11 bases lay in between. The CDR3 protein is CASRRGETNTGELFF. The DNA of the CDR3 is TGTGCCAGCAGACGCGGGGAGACGAACACCGGGGAGCTGTTTTTT.